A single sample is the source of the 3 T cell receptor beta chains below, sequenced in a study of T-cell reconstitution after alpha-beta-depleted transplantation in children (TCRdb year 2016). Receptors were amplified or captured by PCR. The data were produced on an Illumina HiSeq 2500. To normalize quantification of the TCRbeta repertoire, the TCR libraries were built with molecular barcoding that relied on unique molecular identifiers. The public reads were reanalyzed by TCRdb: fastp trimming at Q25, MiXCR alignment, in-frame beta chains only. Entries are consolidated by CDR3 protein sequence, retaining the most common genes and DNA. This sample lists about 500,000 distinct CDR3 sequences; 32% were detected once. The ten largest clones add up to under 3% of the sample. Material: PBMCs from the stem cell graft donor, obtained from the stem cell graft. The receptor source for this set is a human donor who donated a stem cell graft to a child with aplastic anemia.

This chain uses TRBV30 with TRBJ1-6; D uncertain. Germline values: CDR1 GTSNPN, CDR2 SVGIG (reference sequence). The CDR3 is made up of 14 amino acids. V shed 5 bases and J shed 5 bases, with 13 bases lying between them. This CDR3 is CAWGVQLNNSPLHF. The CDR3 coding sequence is TGTGCCTGGGGCGTACAGCTCAATAATTCACCCCTCCACTTT.

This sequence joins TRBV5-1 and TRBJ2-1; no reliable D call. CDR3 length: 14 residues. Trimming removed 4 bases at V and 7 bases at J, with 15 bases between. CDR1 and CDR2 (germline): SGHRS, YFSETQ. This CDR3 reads CASSRLRTSNEQFF. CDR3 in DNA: TGCGCCAGCAGCCGACTTCGCACATCGAATGAGCAGTTCTTC.

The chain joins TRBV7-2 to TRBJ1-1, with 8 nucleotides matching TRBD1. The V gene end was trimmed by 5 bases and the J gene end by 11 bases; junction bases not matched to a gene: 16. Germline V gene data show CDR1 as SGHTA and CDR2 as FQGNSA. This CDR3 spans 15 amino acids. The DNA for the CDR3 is TGTGCCAGCAGCCCCTCTGGGACAGGAAGGGGGACGGCTTTCTTT. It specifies CASSPSGTGRGTAFF.